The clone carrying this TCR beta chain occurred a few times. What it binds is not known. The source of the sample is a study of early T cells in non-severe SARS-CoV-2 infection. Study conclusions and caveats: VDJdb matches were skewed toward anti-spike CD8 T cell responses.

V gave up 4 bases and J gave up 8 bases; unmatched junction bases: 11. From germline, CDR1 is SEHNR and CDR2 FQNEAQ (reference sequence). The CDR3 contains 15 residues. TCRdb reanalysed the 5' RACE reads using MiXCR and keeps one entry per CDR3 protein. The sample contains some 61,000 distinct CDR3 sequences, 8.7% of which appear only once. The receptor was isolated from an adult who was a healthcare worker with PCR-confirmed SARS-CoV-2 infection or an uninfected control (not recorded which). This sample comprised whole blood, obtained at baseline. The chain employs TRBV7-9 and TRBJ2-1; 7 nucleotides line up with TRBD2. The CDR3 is CASSSTGGSGHEQFF. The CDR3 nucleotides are TGTGCCAGCAGCTCGACGGGCGGGAGCGGCCATGAGCAGTTCTTC.